This T cell receptor beta chain derives from a study of human T cells and chemical hapten exposure. This clonotype was picked up a small number of times. Its ends do not fully match the called genes, so a read error is possible. The time point was: patch test 1, 2 weeks after DPC sensitization. Specified treatment: therapeutic diphenylcyclopropenone sensitization with weekly scalp DPC. Looked up from germline, CDR1 is DFQATT and CDR2 is SNEGSKA (reference sequence). The CDR3 covers 15 residues. TCRdb re-analysed the RACE reads in MiXCR, keeping a single row per CDR3 protein. The repertoire holds under 200,000 distinct CDR3 sequences, approximately 14% seen once, with less than 2% in the top ten.

J is TRBJ1-1 and V is TRBV20-1, with D unresolved. This material consisted of whole blood, taken in connection with sensitization to the hapten diphenylcyclopropenone (DPC). This sequence was found in a woman aged 25 to 39 with alopecia areata. Some clones in this sample may be carry-over from other donors' samples. DNA for the CDR3: TGCAGTGCCAGCCTCCCGCCACTATATAACACTGAGGCTTTCTTT. Its protein product is CSASLPPLYNTEAFF.